The T cell receptor beta chain described here comes from a study of beta chain features in type 1 diabetes. TCRB transcripts that were expressed got sequenced, as all of the isolated RNA had been reverse transcribed. Here immunoSEQ multiplex PCR was the method, and the copy in TCRdb shows in-frame clones only, minus some. The table includes 330,000 or so clones, about 18% detected once. The CDR3 totals 17 residues. Germline values: CDR1 LGHNA, CDR2 YSLEER. The V end lost 1 base, the J end lost 8 bases, and 22 bases lay between the germline ends. Sequenced: naive CD4+ T cells from blood. This sequence was found in a woman younger than 30 in good health. This chain links TRBV4-3 with TRBJ2-3, with D tentatively TRBD2 (6 bases). For the CDR3, the DNA is TGCGCCAGCAGCCAAGCGGAGGGACCCTCGCAGAGGGCTACGCAGTATTTT. Its translation is CASSQAEGPSQRATQYF.